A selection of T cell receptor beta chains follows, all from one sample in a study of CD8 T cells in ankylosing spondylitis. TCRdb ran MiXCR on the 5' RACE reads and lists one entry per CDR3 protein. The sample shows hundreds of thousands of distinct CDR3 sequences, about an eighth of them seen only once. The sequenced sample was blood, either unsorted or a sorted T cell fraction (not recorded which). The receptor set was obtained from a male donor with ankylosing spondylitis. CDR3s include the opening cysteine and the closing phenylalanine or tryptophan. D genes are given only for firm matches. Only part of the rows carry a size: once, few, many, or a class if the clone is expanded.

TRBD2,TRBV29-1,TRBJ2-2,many,TGCAGCGTTGTACGACGGGAGGCCGCGAACACCGGGGAGCTGTTTTTT,CSVVRREAANTGELFF
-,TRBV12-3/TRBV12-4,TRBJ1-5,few,TGTGCCAGCAGTTTAAGGCCAGGGAATCAGCCCCAGCATTTT,CASSLRPGNQPQHF
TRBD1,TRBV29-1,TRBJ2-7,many,TGCAGCGTATCAGGGACAGGGGGCTACGAGCAGTACTTC,CSVSGTGGYEQYF
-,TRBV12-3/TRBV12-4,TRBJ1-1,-,TGTGCCAGCAGTTTGTTACAGGCGGCTACTGAAGCTTTCTTT,CASSLLQAATEAFF
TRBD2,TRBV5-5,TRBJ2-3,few,TGTGCCAGCAGCTTATCCGGGACTAGTGGAGCAGATACGCAGTATTTT,CASSLSGTSGADTQYF
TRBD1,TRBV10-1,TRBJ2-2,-,TGCGCCAGCAGTGATCGGACAGGTCAGAACACCGGGGAGCTGTTTTTT,CASSDRTGQNTGELFF
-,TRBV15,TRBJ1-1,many,TGTGCCACCAGCAGAGATCGGAACACTGAAGCTTTCTTT,CATSRDRNTEAFF
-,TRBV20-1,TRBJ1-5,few,TGCAGTGCCATGCAGGGGAATAGCAATCAGCCCCAGCATTTT,CSAMQGNSNQPQHF
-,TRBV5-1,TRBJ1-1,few,TGCGCCAGCAGCTTGGCCAGGGGCGGGAGCGGGATGAACACTGAAGCTTTCTTT,CASSLARGGSGMNTEAFF
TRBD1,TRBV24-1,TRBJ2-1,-,TGTGCCACCTCCAGAAGACAGGGGTACAATGAGCAGTTCTTC,CATSRRQGYNEQFF
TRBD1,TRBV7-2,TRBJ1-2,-,TGTGCCAGCAGCCGACAGGGTAGATGGGACTATGGCTACACCTTC,CASSRQGRWDYGYTF
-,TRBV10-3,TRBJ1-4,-,TGTGCCATCAGCGGGAGCGACGAAAAACTGTTTTTT,CAISGSDEKLFF
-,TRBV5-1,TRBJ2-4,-,TGCGCCAGCAGTCTGGGGAATAGTAGAAACATTCAGTACTTC,CASSLGNSRNIQYF
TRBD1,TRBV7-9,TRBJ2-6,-,TGTGCCAGTGACAGGGGTAGTAGTGGGGCCAACGTCCTGACTTTC,CASDRGSSGANVLTF
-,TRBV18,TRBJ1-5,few,TGTGCCAGCTCACTCCGAGGCGGGGGCGGCGGTCAGCCCCAGCATTTT,CASSLRGGGGGQPQHF
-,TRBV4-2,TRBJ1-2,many,TGTGCCAGCAGCCATGATGGAGCGTATGGCTACACCTTC,CASSHDGAYGYTF
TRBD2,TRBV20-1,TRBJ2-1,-,TGCAGTGCTAGTGCCGGGGGGGCCGGGTTATGGAATGAGCAGTTCTTC,CSASAGGAGLWNEQFF
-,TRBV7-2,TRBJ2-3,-,TGTGCCAGCAGCTTAGCGCGAAGCAACGCAGATACGCAGTATTTT,CASSLARSNADTQYF
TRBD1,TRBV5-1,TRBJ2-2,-,TGCGCCAGCAGCTCGGGACAGTTGAACACCGGGGAGCTGTTTTTT,CASSSGQLNTGELFF
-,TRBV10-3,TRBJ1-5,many,TGTGCCATCAGTGAGGGACCTAATCAGCCCCAGCATTTT,CAISEGPNQPQHF
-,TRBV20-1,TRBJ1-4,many,TGCAGTGCTCGACCCCCAGCGGGAGGTGAAAAACTGTTTTTT,CSARPPAGGEKLFF
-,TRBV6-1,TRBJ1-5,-,TGTGCCAGCAGTGATGGAGGGAACCGAGATCAGCCCCAGCATTTT,CASSDGGNRDQPQHF
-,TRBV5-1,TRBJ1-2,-,TGCGCCAGCACTGACGGACCCCCGGGAGGGGTTTATGGCTACACCTTC,CASTDGPPGGVYGYTF
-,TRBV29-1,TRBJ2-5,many,TGCAGCGGCCACCGGGGCCCGGAGACCCAGTACTTC,CSGHRGPETQYF
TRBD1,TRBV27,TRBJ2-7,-,TGTGCCAGCAAGGGGGCCCCCTACGAGCAGTACTTC,CASKGAPYEQYF
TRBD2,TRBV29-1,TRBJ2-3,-,TGCAGCGTTGAGGGGCTAGCGGGCCGCACAGATACGCAGTATTTT,CSVEGLAGRTDTQYF
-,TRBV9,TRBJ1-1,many,TGTGCCAGCAGCCCTCAGGTGACAGTTTCGAACACTGAAGCTTTCTTT,CASSPQVTVSNTEAFF
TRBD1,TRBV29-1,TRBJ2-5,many,TGCAGCGTTGGCCCGGGACAGGGAGGAGAGACCCAGTACTTC,CSVGPGQGGETQYF
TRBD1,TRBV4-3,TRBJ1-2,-,TGCGCCAGCAGCCAAATCGGGACAGGGAGAAACTATGGCTACACCTTC,CASSQIGTGRNYGYTF
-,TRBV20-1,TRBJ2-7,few,TGCAGTGCTTGGACAGTGAGGGAGCAGTACTTC,CSAWTVREQYF
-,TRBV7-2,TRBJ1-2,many,TGTGCCAGCAGCTTAGCGCCGGCAGGGAAGGGCTACACCTTC,CASSLAPAGKGYTF
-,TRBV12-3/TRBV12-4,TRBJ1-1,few,TGTGCCAGCAGTTTAGATGAGGGGTACACTGAAGCTTTCTTT,CASSLDEGYTEAFF
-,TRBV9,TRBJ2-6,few,TGTGCCAGCAGCGCTTATTCCGGCGGGGCCAACGTCCTGACTTTC,CASSAYSGGANVLTF
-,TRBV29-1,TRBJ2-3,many,TGCAGCGTTGGCCGACAAGTGGCAGATACGCAGTATTTT,CSVGRQVADTQYF
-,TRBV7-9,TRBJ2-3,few,TGTGCCAGCAGCTTATTCACCCATGACGGAGATACGCAGTATTTT,CASSLFTHDGDTQYF
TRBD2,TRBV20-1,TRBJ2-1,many,TGCAGTGCTAAACACCTAGCGGGAGGGAGGTTGAATGAGCAGTTCTTC,CSAKHLAGGRLNEQFF
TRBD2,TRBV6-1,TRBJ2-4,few,TGTGCCAGCAGCTCTGGGACTAGCGAGAGAAACATTCAGTACTTC,CASSSGTSERNIQYF
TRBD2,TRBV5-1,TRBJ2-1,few,TGCGCCAGCAGCTTCATTCCTGGGACTAGCGCAAATGAGCAGTTCTTC,CASSFIPGTSANEQFF
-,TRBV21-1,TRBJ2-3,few,TGTGCCAGCAGCATAATCTGGCTAGCGGGGACCGATACGCAGTATTTT,CASSIIWLAGTDTQYF
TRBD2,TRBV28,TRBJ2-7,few,TGTGCCAGCGAGCGGGGTTACGAGCAGTACTTC,CASERGYEQYF
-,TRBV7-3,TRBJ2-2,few,TGTGCCAGCAGCTTAACGTCAGTTACCGGGGAGCTGTTTTTT,CASSLTSVTGELFF
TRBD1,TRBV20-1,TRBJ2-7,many,TGCAGTGCCCTAGCCGGGACAGGGGATGACGAGCAGTACTTC,CSALAGTGDDEQYF
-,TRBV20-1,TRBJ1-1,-,TGCATCGCCCAGGTGGGGTTGAACACTGAAGCTTTCTTT,CIAQVGLNTEAFF
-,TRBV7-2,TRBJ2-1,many,TGTGCCAGCAGGGGTCTCGCAGGGCCCTCATACAATGAGCAGTTCTTC,CASRGLAGPSYNEQFF